One sample yielded the 13 T cell receptor beta chains listed below, sequenced in a study of T cell repertoires in cytomegalovirus infection (dated by TCRdb to between 2019 and 2020). The sample's treatment or condition label, decoded: in vitro stimulation with specific CMV peptide epitopes to enrich CMV-specific T cells. The sample was run on an Illumina HiSeq 1500. Using fastp at Q25 and MiXCR, TCRdb reprocessed the public reads and kept productive beta chains. CDR3 protein duplicates are merged, each entry listing the most common genes and DNA. The sample has some 920,000 distinct CDR3 sequences on record, less than 40% of them singletons. The ten largest make up over 12% of the sample. Their antigens are not known. The sample was cultured CD8+ T cells from PBMCs, taken from culture after CMV antigen stimulation. The receptors derive from a human donor in good health (CMV status not recorded). Some clones in this sample may be carry-over from other donors' samples.

This clonotype was found many times. The V call is TRBV6-1, the J call TRBJ2-7; D call uncertain. Germline lookup yields CDR1 MNHNS and CDR2 SASEGT. The CDR3 runs to 11 residues. Trimming removed 4 bases from V and 4 bases from J, with 5 bases in between. The CDR3 DNA is TGTGCCAGCAGTGTAACATACGAGCAGTACGTC. Amino acid sequence: CASSVTYEQYV.

This clonotype was picked up many times. The rearrangement links TRBV7-2 to TRBJ2-2; D ambiguous. This CDR3 comprises 12 residues. V lost 1 base and J lost 7, with 4 bases in between. Per the germline V gene, CDR1 is SGHTA and CDR2 is FQGNSA. Here the CDR3 reads CASSLVFGELFF. In DNA form, the CDR3 reads TGTGCCAGCAGCTTAGTTTTCGGGGAGCTGTTTTTT.

This clonotype was seen repeatedly, ten times or more. This chain uses TRBV7-2 with TRBJ2-3; D might be TRBD1 (6 bases). CDR3 length: 16 residues. Germline loops: CDR1 SGHTA, CDR2 FQGNSA. V lost 1 base and J 2 bases, leaving 13 bases between the germline ends. DNA for the CDR3: TGTGCCAGCAGCTTAGTCCCGACAGGCGTCACAGATACGCAGTATTTT. This gives the protein CASSLVPTGVTDTQYF.

The chain has TRBV19 and TRBJ2-1; TRBD2 aligns across 8 bases. This CDR3 has 15 residues. CDR1 LNHDA and CDR2 SQIVND come from the germline V gene (reference sequence). V dropped 3 bases and J dropped 7; count of bases not matched to a gene: 8. This CDR3 reads CASSMLAGTRNEQFF. In DNA, the CDR3 is TGTGCCAGTAGTATGTTAGCGGGGACTAGGAATGAGCAGTTCTTC.

Here the CDR3 DNA reads TGTGCCAGCAGTTCCGGGTTCGGATACGAGCAGTACTTC. Protein sequence: CASSSGFGYEQYF. This chain connects TRBV27 to TRBJ2-7; D unclear. This CDR3 has 13 residues. Trimming removed 4 bases from V and 4 bases from J, with 11 bases in between. CDR1 and CDR2 from the germline V gene are MNHEY and SMNVEV (reference sequence).

This clonotype came up a few times. The chain uses TRBV4-1 and TRBJ1-2, with D perhaps matching TRBD1 (5 bases). The germline V and J ends were trimmed by 5 bases and 7 bases, with 20 bases remaining between them. Germline CDR1 reads MGHRA; CDR2 reads YSYEKL. CDR3 length: 15 amino acids. CDR3 loop: CASSYPGRRGSGYTF. CDR3 in DNA: TGCGCCAGCAGCTACCCGGGACGACGGGGGTCTGGCTACACCTTC.

V and J are TRBV27 and TRBJ1-5; weak D call: TRBD1 (6 bases). In germline, CDR1 is MNHEY, CDR2 SMNVEV (reference sequence). The CDR3 is 18 amino acids. Trimming cost V 10 bases and J 3 bases, with 28 bases left between them. In DNA, the CDR3 is TGTGCCAACATACCCAACCGAGAACAGGGATTCGACAATCAGCCCCAGCATTTT. Its translation: CANIPNREQGFDNQPQHF.

The chain couples TRBV27 to TRBJ1-4; 8 bases align to TRBD1. The CDR3 runs 14 residues. With V trimmed by 3 bases and J by 6 bases, 3 bases remained unmatched. Per germline, CDR1 MNHEY and CDR2 SMNVEV (reference sequence). The CDR3 loop is CASSLHRGYEKLFF. The CDR3, as DNA: TGTGCCAGCAGTTTGCACAGGGGGTATGAAAAACTGTTTTTT.

This clonotype has just a few counts. The rearrangement joins TRBV11-1 to TRBJ1-1; no definite D call. The CDR3 consists of 15 residues. CDR1 and CDR2 from the germline V gene are SGHAT and FQDESV (reference sequence). The germline V and J ends were trimmed by 1 base and 2 bases, with 11 bases remaining between them. In DNA form, the CDR3 reads TGTGCCAGCAGCTTAGACAGAGTACTCAACACTGAAGCTTTCTTT. Translating it yields CASSLDRVLNTEAFF.

The chain is built from TRBV7-3 and TRBJ1-1; 8 bases are a match to TRBD1. The CDR3 totals 16 residues. The V and J ends lost 5 bases and 5 bases, in that order; junction bases with no gene match: 13. Germline assignment: CDR1 SGHTA and CDR2 FQGTGA. Here the CDR3 DNA reads TGTGCCAGCAGCCCCTTCCCCGGACAGGGTCGAACTGAAGCTTTCTTT. It specifies CASSPFPGQGRTEAFF.

V is TRBV29-1 and J is TRBJ1-1; D possibly corresponds to TRBD1 (5 bases). V dropped 0 bases and J dropped 10 bases, with 9 bases sitting between them. The CDR3 extends over 11 amino acids. Germline CDR1 and CDR2: SQVTM and ANQGSEA. CDR3 sequence reads: CSVEERGAAFF. CDR3 in DNA: TGCAGCGTTGAAGAAAGGGGAGCAGCTTTCTTT.

CDR3 amino acids: CASSLGGTVIYGYTF. In nucleotides, the CDR3 is TGTGCCAGCAGCTTAGGGGGGACAGTTATCTATGGCTACACCTTC. This chain joins TRBV7-2 and TRBJ1-2; the match to TRBD1 covers 7 bases. The CDR3 has 15 amino acids. V gave up 1 base and J gave up 4 bases; unmatched junction bases: 6. CDR1 and CDR2 (germline): SGHTA, FQGNSA.

The sample holds a few counts of this clonotype. V is TRBV7-6 and J is TRBJ1-4, with D possibly matching TRBD1 (6 bases). There are 14 residues in the CDR3. Germline CDR1 is SGHVS and CDR2 is FNYEAQ. Trimming removed 5 bases from V and 6 bases from J, with 13 bases in between. The CDR3 DNA is TGTGCCAGCAGCCAACAGGGAGGTGATGAAAAACTGTTTTTT. Protein product: CASSQQGGDEKLFF.